This TCR beta chain was identified in a study of T cells in women clearing cervical HPV infection. As for the study in general: Blood came at first lesion visit for cases, post-clearance for controls. For cases, blood was sampled a median about 140 days after lesion detection, interquartile range roughly 80 to 220 days. With HLA typing for only a few women, HLA confounding remains possible. Regarding the study as a whole: CIN3+ cases had significantly higher TCR richness than controls; evenness did not differ.

Data came from immunoSEQ multiplex PCR; TCRdb stores just in-frame clones and leaves some out. In all, the sample yields around 35,000 clones. The V end was cut by 8 bases, the J end by 6 bases, with 10 bases between. Per germline, CDR1 ENHRY and CDR2 SYGVKD. CDR3 length: 11 amino acids. Points on this clone: Its specificity is not known. Read sequence stops 3 residues before the CDR3 end, and the germline J gene provides the missing end.

The V and J genes are TRBV10-3 and TRBJ1-2; D might be TRBD1 (6 bases). The TCR originated in a woman aged 18 to 75 with a cervical HPV16 infection that either progressed to CIN3+ or cleared (not recorded which). Sequencing was carried out using blood buffy coat. CDR3 protein: CAIWKGDGYTF. CDR3 bases read: TGTGCCATCTGGAAGGGGGATGGC.